These T cell receptor beta chains were read from a single sample in a study of regulatory T cells in long-lasting Graves disease. TCRdb processed the multiplex PCR reads anew with MiXCR; each CDR3 protein has one entry. The profile shows 440,000 or so distinct CDR3 sequences, about 15% of them singletons. The sample was also reused in another study, on T cells in Graves' hyperthyroidism and ophthalmopathy.

Specimen: peripheral blood mononuclear cells (PBMCs), collected at new diagnosis, from a patient treated with antithyroid drugs. All receptors come from a woman younger than 45 with Graves disease. Both conserved end residues are trimmed from each CDR3.

length,V,CDR3
10,TRBV29-1,SVELRYNEQF
14,TRBV10-1,ASSESNTGGYDTQY
14,TRBV11-2,ASSLAGGPGGNTIY
9,TRBV29-1,SVGWGYEQY
13,TRBV14,ASSQGSRGGYEQY
14,TRBV18,ASSPRPGRMNTEAF
12,TRBV29-1,SVESPESNYGYT
14,TRBV10-2,ASSEWLAPMNTEAF
14,TRBV28,ASSLSGQFGTGELF
13,TRBV6-5,ASSSRDRGFYGYT
13,TRBV15,ATSRDTGTSYEQY
19,TRBV10-3,AARGGEGRDPGGSNPDTQY
12,TRBV27,ASRWVSGANVLT
12,TRBV20-1,SAISTGPNTEAF
14,TRBV2,ASSDGQGQTNYGYT
13,TRBV9,ASSVKWSSNYGYT
11,TRBV9,ASSAGLSNEQF
12,TRBV7-9,ASSLGGSSDTQY
14,TRBV6-2/TRBV6-3,ASIGTSGRWVGEQY
11,TRBV9,ASSVEVKETQY